The present TCR beta chain was sequenced within a study of early T cells in non-severe SARS-CoV-2 infection. Turning to the study itself: The chains were unpaired, and the sequenced material was bulk RNA from unsorted whole blood.

Unique molecular identifiers were affixed to single, distinct cDNA molecules. TCRdb re-derived calls from the 5' RACE reads in MiXCR, one entry per CDR3 protein. The sample comprises tens of thousands of distinct CDR3 sequences, more than 5% of which are singletons, and 7.6% rests with the top ten. This clonotype was counted only a few times. Its specificity is unknown. General study findings and limits: Database matching using VDJdb favored anti-spike CD8 responses, with private and CD4 specificities left missing.

After removal of 6 bases from V and 4 bases from J, the junction contained 10 bases not matched to a gene. Germline CDR1 DFQATT, CDR2 SNEGSKA (reference sequence). The CDR3 runs to 16 residues. The chain recombines TRBV20-1 with TRBJ2-3; 13 nucleotides line up with TRBD2. The sample was whole blood. The receptor comes from an adult who was a healthcare worker with PCR-confirmed SARS-CoV-2 infection or an uninfected control (not recorded which). CDR3 in DNA: TGCAGTGCCCCGGGTCGGACTAGCGGGAGTCCAGATACGCAGTATTTT. Protein: CSAPGRTSGSPDTQYF.